Shown below are 14 T cell receptor beta chains from a single sample sequenced in a study of blood T cells in healthy people across ages. Primers used in a second PCR of about 6 to 12 cycles were a sample-barcoded 5' primer and a J-beta primer mix. TCRdb re-derived calls from the 5' RACE reads in MiXCR, one entry per CDR3 protein. The table includes about 780,000 distinct CDR3 sequences, around two thirds detected once. Sequencing input: blood. All receptors come from a man aged 25 to 40 in good health.

The J gene is TRBJ1-6, the V gene TRBV20-1, with D maybe TRBD1 (6 bases). The CDR3 is 12 amino acids. Trimming removed 4 bases at V and 7 bases at J, with 8 bases between. CDR1 and CDR2 (germline): DFQATT, SNEGSKA (reference sequence). The CDR3 DNA reads as TGCAGTGCTACCAGGGGAAATTCACCCCTCCACTTT. It specifies CSATRGNSPLHF.

About this clonotype itself: At one end the junction does not follow the germline gene, possibly because of a read error. The V gene is TRBV7-8, the J gene TRBJ2-1; D call uncertain. Germline V gives CDR1 SGHVS, CDR2 FQNEAQ. The CDR3 is 15 amino acids. CDR3 loop: CASNLGSSAYNEQFF. Here the CDR3 DNA reads TGTGCCAGCAACTTAGGAAGCTCAGCCTACAATGAGCAGTTCTTC.

This clonotype was counted a few times. The chain is built from TRBV14 and TRBJ1-1; D not certain. V lost 1 base and J 1 base, leaving 4 bases between the germline ends. Germline V gene data show CDR1 as SGHDN and CDR2 as FVKESK. This CDR3 spans 13 amino acids. The CDR3: CASSQVWNTEAFF. The CDR3 bases are TGTGCCAGCAGCCAAGTGTGGAACACTGAAGCTTTCTTT.

Many counts were recorded for this clonotype. The chain employs TRBV7-9 and TRBJ1-5; TRBD1 matches 10 bases. The junction had 6 bases not matched to a gene; V was cut back by 4 bases and J by 9 bases. CDR3 length: 14 amino acids. Germline V gives CDR1 SEHNR, CDR2 FQNEAQ (reference sequence). This CDR3 is CASSSTGGLGPQHF. The DNA for the CDR3 is TGTGCCAGCAGCTCGACAGGGGGCTTGGGGCCCCAGCATTTT. Full variable domain (rest looked up from reference TRBV7-9 and TRBJ1-5): DTGVSQNPRHKITKRGQNVTFRCDPISEHNRLYWYRQTLGQGPEFLTYFQNEAQLEKSRLLSDRFSAERPKGSFSTLEIQRTEQGDSAMYLCASSSTGGLGPQHFGDGTRLSIL.

This clonotype was seen many times. The chain's CDR3 is CASSEGTGGYEQYF. In DNA, the CDR3 is TGTGCCAGCAGTGAAGGGACAGGGGGTTACGAGCAGTACTTC. The chain uses TRBV25-1 and TRBJ2-7; TRBD1 aligns across 11 bases. Germline CDR1 reads MGHDK; CDR2 reads SYGVNS. The CDR3 is 14 residues long. J lost 4 bases, V lost 2 bases, and 1 base had no gene match.

The chain employs TRBV5-1 and TRBJ1-4; D is possibly TRBD1 (5 bases). CDR1 and CDR2 from the germline V gene are SGHRS and YFSETQ. V shed 7 bases and J shed 5 bases, with 12 bases lying between them. The CDR3 covers 13 residues. CDR3 nucleotides: TGCGCCAGCGGTGGACATGACAATGAAAAACTGTTTTTT. Translating it yields CASGGHDNEKLFF.

This chain connects TRBV5-1 to TRBJ2-7; D is possibly TRBD1 (5 bases). V lost 5 bases and J lost 3, with 15 bases in between. There are 14 residues in the CDR3. The germline CDR1 and CDR2 sequences are SGHRS and YFSETQ. In DNA form, the CDR3 reads TGCGCCAGCAGGGACACCCGCCGGCTCTACGAGCAGTACTTC. Residues: CASRDTRRLYEQYF. Variable domain in full (rest from reference TRBV5-1 and TRBJ2-7): KAGVTQTPRYLIKTRGQQVTLSCSPISGHRSVSWYQQTPGQGLQFLFEYFSETQRNKGNFPGRFSGRQFSNSRSEMNVSTLELGDSALYLCASRDTRRLYEQYFGPGTRLTVT.

This clonotype was observed a handful of times. V usage is TRBV2 and J usage is TRBJ2-3; D is unresolved. With 4 bases removed from V and 4 bases from J, the gap between germline ends came to 6 bases. The germline gives CDR1 SNHLY, CDR2 FYNNEI. CDR3 length equals 12 residues. CDR3 protein: CASSGTPDTQYF. In nucleotides, the CDR3 is TGTGCCAGCAGTGGGACGCCAGATACGCAGTATTTT. Together with reference TRBV2 and TRBJ2-3, the CDR3 gives the full variable domain: EPEVTQTPSHQVTQMGQEVILRCVPISNHLYFYWYRQILGQKVEFLVSFYNNEISEKSEIFDDQFSVERPDGSNFTLKIRSTKLEDSAMYFCASSGTPDTQYFGPGTRLTVL.

The chain combines TRBV20-1 with TRBJ2-7; 8 bases align to TRBD2. After removal of 1 base from V and 1 base from J, the junction contained 6 bases not matched to a gene. The length of the CDR3 is 15 residues. Germline values: CDR1 DFQATT, CDR2 SNEGSKA (reference sequence). The CDR3 DNA reads as TGCAGTGCTAGAGGGGGGGTAGCGGGGTCCTACGAGCAGTACTTC. As protein: CSARGGVAGSYEQYF.

As regards this clonotype: A read error may produce the germline difference seen at one junction end. This chain uses TRBV6-5 with TRBJ1-2; a possible D gene is TRBD1 (5 bases). This CDR3 has 15 amino acids. Germline V gene sequence: CDR1 MNHEY, CDR2 SVGAGI. The CDR3 sequence is CASRDTGLPNYDYTF. CDR3 DNA sequence: TGTGCCAGCAGAGACACGGGACTTCCAAACTATGACTACACCTTC.

There are a few counts of this clonotype. V is TRBV9 and J is TRBJ2-1; no clear D gene. The CDR3 covers 15 residues. Deletions cut 2 bases from V and 1 base from J, with 10 bases between. Germline V lookup: CDR1 SGDLS, CDR2 YYNGEE. This chain's CDR3 is CASSVTQLSYNEQFF. For the CDR3, the DNA is TGTGCCAGCAGCGTGACTCAATTGTCCTACAATGAGCAGTTCTTC.

With regard to this clonotype: One junction end does not reproduce the germline sequence, and a read error may be involved. The chain employs TRBV20-1 and TRBJ1-2, with 7 bases aligning to TRBD1. This CDR3 spans 15 amino acids. Germline CDR1 and CDR2: DFQATT and SNEGSKA (reference sequence). The CDR3 spells CSATTGPQGGYDYTF. CDR3 nucleotides: TGCAGTGCGACAACCGGGCCTCAGGGGGGCTATGACTACACCTTC.

This clonotype has just a few counts. The J gene is TRBJ1-2, the V gene TRBV29-1, with a possible D match to TRBD1 (6 bases). The CDR3 is 14 amino acids. The germline gives CDR1 SQVTM, CDR2 ANQGSEA. Trimming left V 1 base short and J 4 bases short, with 13 bases between. CDR3 DNA: TGCAGCGTTGAAGGCCGAGGCAGGGGCTATGGCTACACCTTC. Encoded protein: CSVEGRGRGYGYTF.

The chain couples TRBV10-3 to TRBJ2-4, with D perhaps matching TRBD1 or TRBD2 (6 bases each). The DNA end is a closer match to TRBJ2-7, so the J assignment may be wrong. This CDR3 is 9 amino acids long. Per germline, CDR1 ENHRY and CDR2 SYGVKD. DNA of the CDR3: TGTCCTGGGGGGCTCGAGCAGTACTTC. It codes for CPGGLEQYF.